Below are 10 T cell receptor beta chains sequenced from a single sample in a study of blood T cell repertoires in COVID-19. Libraries were prepared by immunoSEQ multiplex PCR; TCRdb keeps only in-frame clonotypes and omits some of them. The top ten clones hold around 19% of a sample with under 200,000 clones, less than 80% of them seen once. Sequences were obtained from PBMCs or T cells enriched from blood (not recorded which). These receptor sequences come from a woman in her 70s in a cohort exposed to, infected with or recovered from COVID-19 (not recorded which).

CDR3 coding DNA: TGTGCCAGCAGCCCCCCGAGGAGCGGGGAGCTGTTTTTT. Residues: CASSPPRSGELFF. The chain carries TRBV5-4 and TRBJ2-2; D is ambiguous. Trimming took 4 bases from V and 7 from J, leaving 11 bases between them. In germline, CDR1 is SGHNT, CDR2 YYREEE (reference sequence). The CDR3 contains 13 residues.

This chain connects TRBV5-1 to TRBJ2-2, with 10 bases lining up with TRBD2. V was clipped by 1 base and J by 0 bases; unmatched bases: 3. Germline values: CDR1 SGHRS, CDR2 YFSETQ. The CDR3 loop spans 17 amino acids. CDR3 in amino acids: CASSLLAGVANTGELFF. CDR3 bases: TGCGCCAGCAGCTTGCTAGCGGGAGTGGCGAACACCGGGGAGCTGTTTTTT.

Only one count was recorded for this clone. The chain combines TRBV4-1 with TRBJ1-3; 10 positions agree with TRBD1. This CDR3 spans 19 amino acids. CDR1 is MGHRA and CDR2 is YSYEKL in the germline V gene. V lost 1 base and J lost 4; bases outside the gene matches: 13. Here the CDR3 DNA reads TGCGCCAGCAGCCAAGTTATTTATCGGGGACAGGGGTACGGAAACACCATATATTTT. This encodes CASSQVIYRGQGYGNTIYF.

This clone was seen a few times. V and J are TRBV7-8 and TRBJ1-2, with a weak D call TRBD1 (5 bases). Trimming shortened V by 5 bases and J by 4 bases, and 20 bases separated the two germline ends. The germline V gene encodes CDR1 SGHVS and CDR2 FQNEAQ. There are 16 residues in the CDR3. In nucleotides, the CDR3 is TGTGCCAGCAGCCTGCGGGGGGGAGGTTTATCCTATGGCTACACCTTC. Amino acid sequence: CASSLRGGGLSYGYTF.

The chain uses TRBV6-5 and TRBJ1-6; perhaps TRBD1 as D (6 bases). The V gene lost 7 bases and the J gene lost 9 bases, with 16 bases spanning the gap. This CDR3 contains 14 residues. Germline V gene sequence: CDR1 MNHEY, CDR2 SVGAGI. This CDR3 reads CASNLQGQGSPLHF. The CDR3 DNA reads as TGTGCCAGCAATCTACAGGGCCAGGGTTCACCCCTCCACTTT.

The chain joins TRBV29-1 to TRBJ1-2, with 7 bases matching TRBD1. This CDR3 has 14 residues. The trim removed 6 bases at V and 4 bases at J, leaving 11 bases unmatched. Looked up from germline, CDR1 is SQVTM and CDR2 is ANQGSEA. CDR3 sequence (DNA): TGCAGCGTACTCTCCGGGACAGAGTTCTATGGCTACACCTTC. Its protein product is CSVLSGTEFYGYTF.

The chain carries TRBV28 and TRBJ1-5; 7 bases match TRBD1. This CDR3 has 16 residues. V shed 4 bases, J shed 1 base, and the junction held 7 bases outside the gene matches. Germline values: CDR1 MDHEN, CDR2 SYDVKM. The DNA for the CDR3 is TGTGCCAGCAGTTCCAGACAGGGCAGAAGCAATCAGCCCCAGCATTTT. Translating it yields CASSSRQGRSNQPQHF.

This chain uses TRBV5-1 with TRBJ1-3; D not resolved. There are 14 residues in the CDR3. V was shortened by 4 bases and J by 0 bases, with 8 bases between the two germline ends. From germline, CDR1 is SGHRS and CDR2 YFSETQ. The CDR3 DNA follows: TGCGCCAGCAGCCCCGAGAGCTCTGGAAACACCATATATTTT. Its protein product is CASSPESSGNTIYF.

The chain couples TRBV23-1 to TRBJ2-7, with a tentative D call TRBD1 (5 bases). TRBV23-1 is recorded as an ORF, its role being uncertain. The CDR3 totals 17 residues. Trimming removed 3 bases at V and 0 bases at J, with 18 bases between. The CDR3 DNA follows: TGCGCCAGCAGTCAGGGAAACAGGCCTCGGCCCTCCTACGAGCAGTACTTC. It translates to CASSQGNRPRPSYEQYF.

The gene calls are TRBV5-1 and TRBJ2-7; D may be TRBD1 (5 bases). CDR3 length: 13 amino acids. With 4 bases removed from V and 0 bases from J, the gap between germline ends came to 8 bases. The germline V gene has CDR1 SGHRS and CDR2 YFSETQ. The CDR3 sequence is CASSDSNSYEQYF. The CDR3 DNA reads as TGCGCCAGCAGCGACAGCAACTCCTACGAGCAGTACTTC. Together with reference TRBV5-1 and TRBJ2-7, the CDR3 gives the full variable domain: KAGVTQTPRYLIKTRGQQVTLSCSPISGHRSVSWYQQTPGQGLQFLFEYFSETQRNKGNFPGRFSGRQFSNSRSEMNVSTLELGDSALYLCASSDSNSYEQYFGPGTRLTVT.